The clone carrying this TCR beta chain was seen many times. The antigen is unknown. Found in a library prepared for alpha chains, this beta chain is an off-target read, and its abundance has little meaning. The data were obtained in a study of spatial heterogeneity in lung cancer. The study, taken as a whole, reports: TCRs found ubiquitously expanded in tumor appeared in blood more at resection than at follow-up.

Stated time point: sample taken at primary tumor resection. The authors sequenced whole RNA from tumor, nontumor lung or frozen PBMC without sorting. Samples came from some 71 TRACERx patients with untreated early-stage lung cancer. Between the trimmed V and J ends, which lost 1 base and 1 base, there was a span of 16 bases. This CDR3 region has 17 residues. Germline values: CDR1 SGHTA, CDR2 FQGNSA. Every cDNA TCR molecule received its own unique molecular identifier. One entry per CDR3 protein results from TCRdb running MiXCR on the 5' RACE reads. Of 11,000 or so distinct CDR3 sequences in the sample, less than 4.5% are singletons; the top ten hold about half.

The origin of this receptor is a female donor with early-stage non-small cell lung cancer. This chain links TRBV7-2 with TRBJ1-1; D is possibly TRBD1 (5 bases). Sequencing used PBMCs, obtained at surgery. The CDR3 DNA reads as TGTGCCAGCAGCTTAGGTCCAGGGCCGGTAAGGAACACTGAAGCTTTCTTT. Translated, it gives CASSLGPGPVRNTEAFF.